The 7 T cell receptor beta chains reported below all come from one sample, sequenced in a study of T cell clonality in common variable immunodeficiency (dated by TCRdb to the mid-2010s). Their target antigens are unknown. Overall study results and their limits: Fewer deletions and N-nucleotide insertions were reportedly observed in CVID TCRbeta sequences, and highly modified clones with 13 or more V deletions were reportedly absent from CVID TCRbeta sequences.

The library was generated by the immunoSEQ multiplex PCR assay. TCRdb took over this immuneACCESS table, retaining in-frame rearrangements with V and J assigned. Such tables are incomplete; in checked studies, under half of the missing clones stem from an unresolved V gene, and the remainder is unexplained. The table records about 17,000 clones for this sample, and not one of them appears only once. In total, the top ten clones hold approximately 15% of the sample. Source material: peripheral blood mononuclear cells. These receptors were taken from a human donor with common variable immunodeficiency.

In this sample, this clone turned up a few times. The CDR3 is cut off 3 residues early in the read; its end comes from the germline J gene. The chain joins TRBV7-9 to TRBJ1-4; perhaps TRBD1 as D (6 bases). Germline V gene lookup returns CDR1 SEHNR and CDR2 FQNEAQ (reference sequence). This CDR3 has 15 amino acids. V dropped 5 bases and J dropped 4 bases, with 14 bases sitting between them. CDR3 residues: CASSPGQQYNEKLFF. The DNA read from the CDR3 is TGTGCCAGCAGCCCCGGACAGCAATATAATGAAAAA.

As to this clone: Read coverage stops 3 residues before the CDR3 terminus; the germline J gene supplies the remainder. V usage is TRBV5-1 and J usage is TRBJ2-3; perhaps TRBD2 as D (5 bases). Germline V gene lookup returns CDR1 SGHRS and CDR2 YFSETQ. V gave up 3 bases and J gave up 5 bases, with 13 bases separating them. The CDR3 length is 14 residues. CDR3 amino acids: CASSSRSGEDTQYF. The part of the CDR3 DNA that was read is TGCGCCAGCAGCTCCAGGAGCGGTGAAGATACG.

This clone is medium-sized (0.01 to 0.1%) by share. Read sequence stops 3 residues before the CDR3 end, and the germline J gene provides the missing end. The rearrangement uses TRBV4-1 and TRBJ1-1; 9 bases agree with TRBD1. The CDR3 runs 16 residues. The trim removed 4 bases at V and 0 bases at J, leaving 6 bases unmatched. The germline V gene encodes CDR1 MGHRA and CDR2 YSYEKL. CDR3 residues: CASSPGQGPMNTEAFF. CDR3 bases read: TGCGCCAGCAGCCCGGGACAGGGACCCATGAACACTGAA.

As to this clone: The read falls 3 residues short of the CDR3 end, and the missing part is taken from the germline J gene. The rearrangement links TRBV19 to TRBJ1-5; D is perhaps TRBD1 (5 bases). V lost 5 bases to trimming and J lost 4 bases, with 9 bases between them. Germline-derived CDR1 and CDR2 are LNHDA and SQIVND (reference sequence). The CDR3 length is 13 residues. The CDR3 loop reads CASSPQGNQPQHF. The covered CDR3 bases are TGTGCCAGTAGTCCCCAGGGTAATCAGCCC.

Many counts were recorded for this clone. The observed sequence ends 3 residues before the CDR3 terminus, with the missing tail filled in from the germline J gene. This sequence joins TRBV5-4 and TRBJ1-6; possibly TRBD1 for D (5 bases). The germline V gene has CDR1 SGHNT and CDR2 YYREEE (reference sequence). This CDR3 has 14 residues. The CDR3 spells CASSLGQSKSTLHF. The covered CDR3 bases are TGTGCCAGCAGCTTGGGACAGAGTAAGTCAACC.

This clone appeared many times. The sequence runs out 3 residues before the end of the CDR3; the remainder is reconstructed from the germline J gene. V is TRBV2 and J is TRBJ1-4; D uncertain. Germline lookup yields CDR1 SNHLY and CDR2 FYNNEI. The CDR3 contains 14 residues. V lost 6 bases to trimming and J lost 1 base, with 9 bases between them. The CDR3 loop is CASRAEITNEKLFF. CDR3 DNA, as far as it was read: TGTGCCAGCAGGGCGGAGATAACTAATGAAAAA.

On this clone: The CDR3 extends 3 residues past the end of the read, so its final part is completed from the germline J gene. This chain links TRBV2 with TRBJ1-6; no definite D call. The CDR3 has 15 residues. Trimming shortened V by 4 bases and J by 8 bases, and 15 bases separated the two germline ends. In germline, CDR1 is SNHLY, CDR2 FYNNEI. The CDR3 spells CASSGTRAVYSPLHF. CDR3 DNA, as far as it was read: TGTGCCAGCAGTGGAACTAGGGCAGTTTATTCACCC.